Sequencing of this T cell receptor (beta chain) was carried out in a study of identical twins. This clonotype was picked up many times. TCRdb recomputed calls from the 5' RACE reads with MiXCR, one row per CDR3 protein. Among over 200,000 distinct CDR3 sequences, approximately 9% were seen once, and the ten largest hold around 5.1%. The V and J ends lost 4 bases and 8 bases, in that order; junction bases with no gene match: 4. This CDR3 contains 15 residues. Germline CDR1 MDHEN, CDR2 SYDVKM. The TCR comes from a young woman in good health. Source material: memory (CD45RO+) T cells sorted from blood. This chain uses TRBV28 with TRBJ2-1; 14 bases align to TRBD2. CDR3 nucleotides: TGTGCCAGCAGTTCACCGACTAGCGGGAGGGATGAGCAGTTCTTC. Translating gives CASSSPTSGRDEQFF.